This TCR beta chain is from a study of blood T cell repertoires in COVID-19. In the study overall: Both acute and convalescent COVID-19 samples were obtained from the United States, Italy and Spain.

This clone was seen more than once but under ten times. Per the study methods: Reference gene primers were amplified, and this amplification served to estimate nucleated cell counts. Only in-frame clones appear in the TCRdb table, and some are missing; sequencing was by immunoSEQ multiplex PCR. V and J calls and clone size are given by that table; D and trimming were obtained from the DNA. The sample has over 100,000 clones; 84% are singletons. Germline V gene sequence: CDR1 LNHDA, CDR2 SQIVND (reference sequence). The J segment lost 2 bases and the V segment lost 5 bases, leaving 13 bases of the junction unmatched. The CDR3 loop spans 18 amino acids.

The TCR was taken from a woman between 45 and 65 years old with acute or convalescent COVID-19. The chain couples TRBV19 to TRBJ1-5; TRBD1 matches 9 bases. The sequencing input was peripheral blood. This chain's CDR3 is CASSYVPGQGLGNQPQHF. Here the CDR3 DNA reads TGTGCCAGTAGTTACGTCCCGGGACAGGGTTTAGGCAATCAGCCCCAGCATTTT. Full variable domain (rest looked up from reference TRBV19 and TRBJ1-5): DGGITQSPKYLFRKEGQNVTLSCEQNLNHDAMYWYRQDPGQGLRLIYYSQIVNDFQKGDIAEGYSVSREKKESFPLTVTSAQKNPTAFYLCASSYVPGQGLGNQPQHFGDGTRLSIL.